The present entry profiles one TCR beta chain with its context. These data are taken from a study of blood T cell repertoires in COVID-19. Study-level information: Donors in the United States, Italy and Spain gave samples during acute or convalescent COVID-19.

Method: immunoSEQ multiplex PCR; TCRdb's copy keeps in-frame clones and lacks some. The sample consists of more than 95,000 clones, about four fifths of them appearing once. CDR3 length: 14 residues. In germline, CDR1 is MNHEY, CDR2 SVGEGT. V shed 5 bases and J 4 bases; nucleotides not matched to a gene: 4. Sequenced sample: peripheral blood. The sequence derives from a man aged 55 to 70 with acute or convalescent COVID-19. The chain couples TRBV6-2 or TRBV6-3 to TRBJ1-5; 8 bases are shared with TRBD1. The CDR3 nucleotides are TGTGCCAGCAGTGACAGGGGTGGTAATCAGCCCCAGCATTTT. It translates to CASSDRGGNQPQHF.